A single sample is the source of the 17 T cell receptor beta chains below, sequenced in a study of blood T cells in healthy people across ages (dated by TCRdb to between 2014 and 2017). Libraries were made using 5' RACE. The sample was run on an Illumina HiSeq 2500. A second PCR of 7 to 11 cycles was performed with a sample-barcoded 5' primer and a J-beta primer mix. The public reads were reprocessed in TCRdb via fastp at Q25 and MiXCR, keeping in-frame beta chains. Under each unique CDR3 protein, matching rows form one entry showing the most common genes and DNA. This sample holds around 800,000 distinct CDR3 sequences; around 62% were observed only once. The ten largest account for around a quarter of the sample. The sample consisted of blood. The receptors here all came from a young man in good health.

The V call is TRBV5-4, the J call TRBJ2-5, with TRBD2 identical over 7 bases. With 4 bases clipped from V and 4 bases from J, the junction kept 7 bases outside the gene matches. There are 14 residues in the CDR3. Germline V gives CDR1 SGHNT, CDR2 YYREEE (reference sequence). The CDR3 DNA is TGTGCCAGCAGCCCCCAGCGGGGAGGAGAGACCCAGTACTTC. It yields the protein CASSPQRGGETQYF.

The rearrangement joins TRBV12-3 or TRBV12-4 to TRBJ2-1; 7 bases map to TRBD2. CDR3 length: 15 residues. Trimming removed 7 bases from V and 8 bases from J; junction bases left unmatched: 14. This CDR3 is CASKNRLANNHEQFF. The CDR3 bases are TGTGCCAGCAAGAACCGACTAGCCAACAATCATGAGCAGTTCTTC.

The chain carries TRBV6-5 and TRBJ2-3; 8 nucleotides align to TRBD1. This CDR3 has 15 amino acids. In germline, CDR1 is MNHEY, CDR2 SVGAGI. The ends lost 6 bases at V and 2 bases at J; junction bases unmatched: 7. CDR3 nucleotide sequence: TGTGCCAGCAGAGAGACAGGGGATGTCACAGATACGCAGTATTTT. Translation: CASRETGDVTDTQYF.

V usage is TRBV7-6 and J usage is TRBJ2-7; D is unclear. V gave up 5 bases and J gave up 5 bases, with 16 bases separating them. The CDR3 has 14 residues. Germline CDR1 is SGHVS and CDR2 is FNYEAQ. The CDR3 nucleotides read TGTGCCAGCAGCCCCCTAGTCGGGCAAGACGAGCAGTACTTC. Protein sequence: CASSPLVGQDEQYF.

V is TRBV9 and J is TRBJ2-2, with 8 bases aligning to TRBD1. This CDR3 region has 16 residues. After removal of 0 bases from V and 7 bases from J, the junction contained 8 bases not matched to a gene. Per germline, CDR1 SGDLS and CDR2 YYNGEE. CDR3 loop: CASSVEPRGRIGELFF. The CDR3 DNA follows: TGTGCCAGCAGCGTAGAACCCAGGGGGCGCATCGGGGAGCTGTTTTTT. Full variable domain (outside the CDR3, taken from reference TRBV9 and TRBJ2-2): DSGVTQTPKHLITATGQRVTLRCSPRSGDLSVYWYQQSLDQGLQFLIQYYNGEERAKGNILERFSAQQFPDLHSELNLSSLELGDSALYFCASSVEPRGRIGELFFGEGSRLTVL.

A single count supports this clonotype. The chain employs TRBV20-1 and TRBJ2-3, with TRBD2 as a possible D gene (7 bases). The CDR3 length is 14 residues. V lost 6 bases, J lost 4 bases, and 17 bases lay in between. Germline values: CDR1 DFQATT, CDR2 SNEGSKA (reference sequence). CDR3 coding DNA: TGCAGTGCCCCAACGGGGGGCCTGCCAGATACGCAGTATTTT. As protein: CSAPTGGLPDTQYF.

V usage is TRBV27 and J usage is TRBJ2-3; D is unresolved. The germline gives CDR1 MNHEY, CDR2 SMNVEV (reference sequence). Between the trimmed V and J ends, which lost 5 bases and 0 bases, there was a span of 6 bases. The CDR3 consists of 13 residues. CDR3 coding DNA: TGTGCCAGCAGTAGGGCGAGCACAGATACGCAGTATTTT. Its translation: CASSRASTDTQYF.

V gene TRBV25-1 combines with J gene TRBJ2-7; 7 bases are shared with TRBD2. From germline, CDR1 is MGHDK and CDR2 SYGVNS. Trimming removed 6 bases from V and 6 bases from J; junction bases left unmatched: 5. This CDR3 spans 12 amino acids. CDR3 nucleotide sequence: TGTGCCAGCAGCGAAAGCGGGGCCGAGCAGTACTTC. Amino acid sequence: CASSESGAEQYF.

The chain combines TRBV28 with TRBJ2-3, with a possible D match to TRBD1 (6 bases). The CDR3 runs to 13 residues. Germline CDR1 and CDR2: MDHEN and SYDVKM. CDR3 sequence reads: CASRGRRTDTQYF. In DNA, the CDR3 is TGTGCTTCCAGGGGCAGGCGCACAGATACGCAGTATTTT.

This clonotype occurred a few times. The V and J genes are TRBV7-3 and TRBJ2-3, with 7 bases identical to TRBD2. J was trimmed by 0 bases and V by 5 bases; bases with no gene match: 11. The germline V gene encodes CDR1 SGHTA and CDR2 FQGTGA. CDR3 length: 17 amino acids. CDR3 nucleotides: TGTGCCAGCAGCCCCAATAGCGGGCGGGCTAGCACAGATACGCAGTATTTT. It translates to CASSPNSGRASTDTQYF.

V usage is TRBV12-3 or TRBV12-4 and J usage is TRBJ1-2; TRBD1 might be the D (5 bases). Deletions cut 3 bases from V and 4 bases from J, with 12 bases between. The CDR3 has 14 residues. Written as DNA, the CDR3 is TGTGCCAGCAGTTTTGGTCAGGGCCTCTATGGCTACACCTTC. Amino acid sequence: CASSFGQGLYGYTF.

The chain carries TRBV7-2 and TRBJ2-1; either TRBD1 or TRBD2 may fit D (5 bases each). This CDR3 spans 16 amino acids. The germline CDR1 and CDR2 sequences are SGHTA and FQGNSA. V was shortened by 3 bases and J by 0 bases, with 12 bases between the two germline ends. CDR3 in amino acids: CASSFGTPSSYNEQFF. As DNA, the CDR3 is TGTGCCAGCAGCTTTGGGACCCCGAGCTCCTACAATGAGCAGTTCTTC.

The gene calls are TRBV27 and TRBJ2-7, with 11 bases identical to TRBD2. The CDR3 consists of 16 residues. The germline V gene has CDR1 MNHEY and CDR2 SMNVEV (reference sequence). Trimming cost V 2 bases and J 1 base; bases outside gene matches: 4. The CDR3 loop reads CASSLLSGGGSYEQYF. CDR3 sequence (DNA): TGTGCCAGCAGTTTACTTAGCGGGGGGGGATCCTACGAGCAGTACTTC.

The CDR3 DNA reads TGTGCCATCAGTGAGCCCCTGGTAGCGGGGGGTAATAACCCAAATGAGCAGTTCTTC. Its translation: CAISEPLVAGGNNPNEQFF. The chain couples TRBV10-3 to TRBJ2-1, with 10 positions matching TRBD2. The CDR3 loop spans 19 amino acids. The V gene end was trimmed by 2 bases and the J gene end by 7 bases; junction bases not matched to a gene: 17. Per the germline V gene, CDR1 is ENHRY and CDR2 is SYGVKD.

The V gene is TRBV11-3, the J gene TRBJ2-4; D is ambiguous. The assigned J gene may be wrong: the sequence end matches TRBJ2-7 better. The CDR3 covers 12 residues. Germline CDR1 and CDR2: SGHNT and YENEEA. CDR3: CASSLESNEQYF. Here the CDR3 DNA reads TGTGCCAGCAGCTTAGAATCCAACGAGCAGTACTTC.

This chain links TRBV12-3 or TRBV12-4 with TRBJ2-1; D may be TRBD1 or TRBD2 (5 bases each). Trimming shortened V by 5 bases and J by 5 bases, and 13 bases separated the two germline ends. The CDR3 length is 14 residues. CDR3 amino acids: CASSVLGDHNEQFF. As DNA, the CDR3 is TGTGCCAGCAGTGTCTTAGGGGACCACAATGAGCAGTTCTTC.

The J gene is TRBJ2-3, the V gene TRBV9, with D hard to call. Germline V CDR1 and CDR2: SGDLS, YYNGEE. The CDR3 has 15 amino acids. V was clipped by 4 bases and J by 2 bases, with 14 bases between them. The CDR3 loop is CASSPRRQATDTQYF. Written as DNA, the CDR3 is TGTGCCAGCAGCCCAAGACGGCAGGCCACAGATACGCAGTATTTT.